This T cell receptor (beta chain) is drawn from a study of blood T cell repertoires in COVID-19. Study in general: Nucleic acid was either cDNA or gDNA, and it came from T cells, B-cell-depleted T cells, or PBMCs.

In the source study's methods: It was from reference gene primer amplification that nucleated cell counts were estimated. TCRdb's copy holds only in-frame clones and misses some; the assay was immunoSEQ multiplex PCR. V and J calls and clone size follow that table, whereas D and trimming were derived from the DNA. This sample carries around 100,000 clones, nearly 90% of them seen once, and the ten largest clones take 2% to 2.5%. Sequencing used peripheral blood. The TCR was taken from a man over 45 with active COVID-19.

The CDR3 is CASSQELQGGNQPQHF. CDR3 nucleotides: TGTGCCAGCAGCCAAGAATTACAGGGTGGCAATCAGCCCCAGCATTTT. The chain is built from TRBV4-2 and TRBJ1-5; possibly TRBD1 for D (6 bases). The CDR3 has 16 residues. Between the trimmed V and J ends, which lost 0 bases and 2 bases, there was a span of 11 bases. The germline V gene has CDR1 LGHNA and CDR2 YNFKEQ.